This TCR beta chain was recorded in a study of cytomegalovirus exposure and HLA in healthy donors. Between the trimmed V and J ends, which lost 4 bases and 7 bases, there was a span of 16 bases. Germline CDR1 and CDR2: MNHEY and SVGAGI. The CDR3 covers 14 residues. The method was immunoSEQ multiplex PCR; TCRdb's version includes in-frame clones alone and lacks a portion of them. The data hold approximately 150,000 clones, with roughly 87% observed a single time. This clone was observed a handful of times. The rearrangement uses TRBV6-5 and TRBJ2-5; a possible D gene is TRBD1 (6 bases). This TCR was sampled from a man aged 18-30 years in good health and CMV-seropositive. Sequencing input: PBMCs. CDR3 region: CASSFTGWKGTQYF. The CDR3 DNA follows: TGTGCCAGCAGTTTTACAGGGTGGAAGGGGACCCAGTACTTC.